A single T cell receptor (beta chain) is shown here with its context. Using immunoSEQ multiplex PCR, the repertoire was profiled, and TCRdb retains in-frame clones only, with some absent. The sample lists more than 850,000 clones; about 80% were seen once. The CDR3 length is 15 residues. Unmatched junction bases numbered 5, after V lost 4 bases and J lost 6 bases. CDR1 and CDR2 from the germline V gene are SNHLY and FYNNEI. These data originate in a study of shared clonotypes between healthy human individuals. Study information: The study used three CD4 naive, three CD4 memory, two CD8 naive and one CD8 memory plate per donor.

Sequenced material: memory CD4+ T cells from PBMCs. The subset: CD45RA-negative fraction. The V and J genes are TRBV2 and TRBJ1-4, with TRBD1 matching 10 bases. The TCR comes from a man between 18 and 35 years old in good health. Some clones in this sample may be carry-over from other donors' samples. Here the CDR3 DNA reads TGTGCCAGCAGTGCCCATGGGACAGGGGATGAAAAACTGTTTTTT. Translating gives CASSAHGTGDEKLFF.